This T cell receptor (beta chain) was profiled in a study of technical replicates of blood from a few donors (dated by TCRdb to about 2017). Concerning this clone itself: The antigen it binds to is not known. Base-call qualities are not available, and no considerably larger clone is one nucleotide away.

The method behind the library was the immunoSEQ multiplex PCR assay. The table was pulled from immuneACCESS by TCRdb, which kept in-frame rearrangements only. Such tables lose some clones; where checked, under half of the loss comes from unresolved V genes, and the rest has no known cause. This sample comprises approximately 87,000 clones, approximately 94% of them detected only once. About 0.24% of the sample comes from the top ten. The V and J ends are trimmed by 0 bases and 0 bases, leaving 8 bases between them. The CDR3 contains 15 residues, cysteine and phenylalanine counted. Only the CDR3 portion is preserved as DNA: 45 bases, with reading frame beginning at the first base. Based on the germline V gene, the CDR1 and CDR2 sequences are MGHDK and SYGVNS.

Sequenced sample: T cells isolated from PBMCs. The receptor's source is a human donor in good health. The chain employs TRBV25-1 and TRBJ1-1; the D region possibly corresponds to TRBD1 (6 bases align). The nucleotides are TGTGCCAGCAGTGAATATACAGGGTTGAACACTGAAGCTTTCTTT. The encoded protein is CASSEYTGLNTEAFF. The entire variable domain, with the stretches around the CDR3 drawn from the reference TRBV25-1 and TRBJ1-1 proteins, is EADIYQTPRYLVIGTGKKITLECSQTMGHDKMYWYQQDPGMELHLIHYSYGVNSTEKGDLSSESTVSRIRTEHFPLTLESARPSHTSQYLCASSEYTGLNTEAFFGQGTRLTVV.